The 3 T cell receptor beta chains reported below all come from one sample, sequenced in a study of blood T cell repertoires in COVID-19. The assay was immunoSEQ multiplex PCR, and TCRdb's table has in-frame clones only and misses some. Among about 210,000 clones listed, 85% were seen once. Specimen: peripheral blood. All receptors derive from a man in his fifties with COVID-19, enrolled during active disease.

This chain uses TRBV18 with TRBJ1-5; 10 bases fit TRBD1. CDR1 is KGHSH and CDR2 is LQKENI in the germline V gene. The CDR3 length is 14 residues. The V segment lost 5 bases and the J segment 6 bases; nucleotides outside the gene matches: 4. The CDR3 DNA reads TGTGCCAGCTCAGCGGGACAGGGGAGTCAGCCCCAGCATTTT. It translates to CASSAGQGSQPQHF.

The chain has TRBV11-3 and TRBJ2-7; D remains ambiguous. The CDR3 runs to 12 residues. V was pared by 2 bases and J by 3 bases, with 5 bases between. Germline lookup yields CDR1 SGHNT and CDR2 YENEEA. The CDR3 DNA reads as TGTGCCAGCAGCTTAAACAACTACGAGCAGTACTTC. It yields the protein CASSLNNYEQYF.

The chain links TRBV6-6 to TRBJ2-5, with a weak D call TRBD2 (7 bases). Germline lookup yields CDR1 MNHNY and CDR2 SVGAGI (reference sequence). The CDR3 is 14 amino acids. V lost 2 bases, J lost 4 bases, and 11 bases lay in between. The CDR3 DNA follows: TGTGCCAGCAGTTACGGTGGGGGGGCAGAGACCCAGTACTTC. Translated, it gives CASSYGGGAETQYF.